Following are 31 T cell receptor beta chains from one sample sequenced in a study of memory B cells and T cells in multiple sclerosis. The protocol was immunoSEQ multiplex PCR, while the TCRdb copy is restricted to in-frame clones and leaves out a portion. The data hold 35,000 to 55,000 clones, with around 79% observed a single time. CFSE-dim autoproliferating and CFSE-high non-proliferating T cells from unstimulated culture were sequenced separately. Cultures began with 45 million to 60 million CFSE-labeled PBMCs, unstimulated for about 7 days, with replicate wells pooled. For these TCRs, the target antigens are not known. Sequencing was performed on PBMCs from blood kept in culture. All receptors derive from a human donor with multiple sclerosis.

As DNA, the CDR3 is TGTGCCAGCAGCCTACAGGGTCTGAACACTGAAGCTTTCTTT. Translated, it gives CASSLQGLNTEAFF. The chain uses TRBV7-2 and TRBJ1-1, with D perhaps TRBD1 (6 bases). CDR1 and CDR2 from the germline V gene are SGHTA and FQGNSA. Between the trimmed V and J ends, which lost 5 bases and 0 bases, there was a span of 10 bases. CDR3 size: 14 residues.

The CDR3 sequence: CASSPALGHPSYEQYF. CDR3 coding DNA: TGTGCCAGCAGCCCTGCTCTCGGACACCCCTCCTACGAGCAGTACTTC. The chain couples TRBV5-4 to TRBJ2-7; TRBD1 is a possible D gene (5 bases). CDR3 length: 16 residues. The ends were cut back, 4 bases at V and 0 bases at J, with 17 bases in the middle. Germline assignment: CDR1 SGHNT and CDR2 YYREEE (reference sequence). Supplemented by reference TRBV5-4 and TRBJ2-7, the full variable domain reads ETGVTQSPTHLIKTRGQQVTLRCSSQSGHNTVSWYQQALGQGPQFIFQYYREEENGRGNFPPRFSGLQFPNYSSELNVNALELDDSALYLCASSPALGHPSYEQYFGPGTRLTVT.

The rearrangement joins TRBV4-3 to TRBJ1-2, with TRBD1 identical over 11 bases. V was clipped by 5 bases and J by 5 bases; unmatched bases: 16. This CDR3 has 18 residues. Germline values: CDR1 LGHNA, CDR2 YSLEER. The CDR3 DNA follows: TGCGCCAGCAGCTCACCGAGGCTTGGACAGGGGGCGGGGTATGGCTACACCTTC. Its protein is CASSSPRLGQGAGYGYTF.

The J gene is TRBJ2-2, the V gene TRBV27; D is ambiguous. V lost 2 bases and J 3 bases, leaving 10 bases between the germline ends. In germline, CDR1 is MNHEY, CDR2 SMNVEV (reference sequence). The CDR3 has 15 amino acids. The CDR3 bases are TGTGCCAGCAGTTTACTGGGAATGGACACCGGGGAGCTGTTTTTT. It specifies CASSLLGMDTGELFF.

This chain uses TRBV20-1 with TRBJ1-1; D perhaps matches TRBD1 (5 bases). The length of the CDR3 is 11 residues. From germline, CDR1 is DFQATT and CDR2 SNEGSKA (reference sequence). The V gene lost 7 bases and the J gene lost 1 base, with 7 bases spanning the gap. The CDR3 nucleotides are TGCAGTGGTCAGGGGAACACTGAAGCTTTCTTT. It yields the protein CSGQGNTEAFF.

The chain has TRBV11-2 and TRBJ1-2; 11 bases are shared with TRBD1. The germline V gene has CDR1 SGHAT and CDR2 FQNNGV. This CDR3 is 15 amino acids long. V lost 3 bases, J lost 5 bases, and 5 bases stayed unmatched. The CDR3 nucleotides read TGTGCCAGCAGCTTGGGACAGGGGGTGGTTTATGGCTACACCTTC. Amino acid sequence: CASSLGQGVVYGYTF.

The rearrangement links TRBV7-9 to TRBJ1-2; D uncertain. Trimming removed 3 bases from V and 4 bases from J, with 9 bases in between. The CDR3 covers 13 residues. Germline assignment: CDR1 SEHNR and CDR2 FQNEAQ (reference sequence). The CDR3 region is CASSFGRLYGYTF. The CDR3 DNA sequence: TGTGCCAGCAGCTTCGGACGGCTCTATGGCTACACCTTC. Using reference TRBV7-9 and TRBJ1-2 for the parts outside the CDR3, the full variable domain is DTGVSQNPRHKITKRGQNVTFRCDPISEHNRLYWYRQTLGQGPEFLTYFQNEAQLEKSRLLSDRFSAERPKGSFSTLEIQRTEQGDSAMYLCASSFGRLYGYTFGSGTRLTVV.

The chain couples TRBV6-5 to TRBJ1-5, with D possibly TRBD1 on 6 matching bases. This CDR3 spans 13 amino acids. Trimming shortened V by 8 bases and J by 4 bases, and 12 bases separated the two germline ends. The germline V gene has CDR1 MNHEY and CDR2 SVGAGI. CDR3 in amino acids: CASRGQGNQPQHF. Here the CDR3 DNA reads TGTGCCAGCCGAGGGCAGGGGAATCAGCCCCAGCATTTT.

This rearrangement joins TRBV9 to TRBJ1-3, with D possibly TRBD1 on 6 matching bases. The CDR3 extends over 17 amino acids. Germline CDR1 is SGDLS and CDR2 is YYNGEE. The ends were cut back, 4 bases at V and 2 bases at J, with 19 bases in the middle. CDR3 protein: CASSPSGTTSPGNTIYF. The CDR3 DNA sequence: TGTGCCAGCAGCCCGTCCGGGACAACGAGTCCTGGAAACACCATATATTTT.

This chain uses TRBV27 with TRBJ1-1, with D uncertain. Trimming pared 0 bases from V and 2 bases from J, leaving 7 bases between. Germline values: CDR1 MNHEY, CDR2 SMNVEV (reference sequence). The CDR3 has 14 residues. The CDR3 loop is CASSLSPVNTEAFF. CDR3 DNA: TGTGCCAGCAGTTTATCGCCGGTAAACACTGAAGCTTTCTTT.

V usage is TRBV7-2 and J usage is TRBJ2-1; perhaps TRBD2 as D (6 bases). Germline V gives CDR1 SGHTA, CDR2 FQGNSA. V gave up 1 base and J gave up 4 bases, with 11 bases separating them. The CDR3 consists of 15 residues. DNA for the CDR3: TGTGCCAGCAGCTTAGGAGCGGGTCAATACAATGAGCAGTTCTTC. It encodes CASSLGAGQYNEQFF.

The chain recombines TRBV6-1 with TRBJ2-7; no firm D call. This CDR3 spans 15 amino acids. The V gene's germline CDR1 is MNHNS and CDR2 SASEGT. Trimming left V 1 base short and J 4 bases short, with 14 bases between. CDR3 loop: CASSEGALVRYEQYF. DNA for the CDR3: TGTGCCAGCAGTGAAGGGGCATTGGTCCGTTACGAGCAGTACTTC.

V usage is TRBV7-8 and J usage is TRBJ2-2; D is ambiguous. The CDR3 is 13 amino acids. Germline V lookup: CDR1 SGHVS, CDR2 FQNEAQ. With 2 bases removed from V and 2 bases from J, the gap between germline ends came to 3 bases. CDR3 amino acids: CASSLTNTGELFF. DNA for the CDR3: TGTGCCAGCAGCTTAACAAACACCGGGGAGCTGTTTTTT. Supplemented by reference TRBV7-8 and TRBJ2-2, the full variable domain reads GAGVSQSPRYKVAKRGQDVALRCDPISGHVSLFWYQQALGQGPEFLTYFQNEAQLDKSGLPSDRFFAERPEGSVSTLKIQRTQQEDSAVYLCASSLTNTGELFFGEGSRLTVL.

The J gene is TRBJ1-1, the V gene TRBV6-5; 10 bases map to TRBD1. The junction had 6 bases not matched to a gene; V was cut back by 4 bases and J by 4 bases. This CDR3 has 15 residues. Germline lookup yields CDR1 MNHEY and CDR2 SVGAGI. This CDR3 is CASSSTGTGATEAFF. CDR3 coding DNA: TGTGCCAGCAGTTCAACCGGGACAGGGGCCACTGAAGCTTTCTTT.

The chain employs TRBV10-1 and TRBJ2-3, with 7 bases matching TRBD2. The CDR3 extends over 15 amino acids. With V trimmed by 3 bases and J by 1 base, 4 bases remained unmatched. Germline CDR1 and CDR2: WNHNN and SYGVQD (reference sequence). The chain's CDR3 is CASSDGGGRTDTQYF. CDR3 bases: TGCGCCAGCAGTGATGGCGGGGGTCGCACAGATACGCAGTATTTT.

The chain uses TRBV29-1 and TRBJ2-2; a possible D gene is TRBD2 (5 bases). This CDR3 contains 14 residues. CDR1 SQVTM and CDR2 ANQGSEA come from the germline V gene. Trimming shortened V by 0 bases and J by 6 bases, and 11 bases separated the two germline ends. This CDR3 reads CSVEDRGKAGELFF. In DNA, the CDR3 is TGCAGCGTTGAAGATCGAGGGAAGGCCGGGGAGCTGTTTTTT.

The DNA of the CDR3 is TGTGCCAGCAGCTTGCTAGGGTCCAGAGAGACTGGAAACACCATATATTTT. Translated, it gives CASSLLGSRETGNTIYF. The chain has TRBV11-2 and TRBJ1-3; no clear D. In germline, CDR1 is SGHAT, CDR2 FQNNGV. V lost 3 bases and J 2 bases, leaving 17 bases between the germline ends. This CDR3 contains 17 residues.

V and J are TRBV27 and TRBJ1-2, with a weak D call TRBD1 (5 bases). This CDR3 contains 15 residues. Germline lookup yields CDR1 MNHEY and CDR2 SMNVEV (reference sequence). The V end was cut by 5 bases, the J end by 2 bases, with 15 bases between. The CDR3 DNA is TGTGCCAGCAGTCCCATCGGGGGGGGGAACTATGGCTACACCTTC. This encodes CASSPIGGGNYGYTF.

This clone was recorded once. The rearrangement links TRBV28 to TRBJ2-3, with D maybe TRBD2 (7 bases). Germline V gene data show CDR1 as MDHEN and CDR2 as SYDVKM. This CDR3 has 16 amino acids. Trimming left V 4 bases short and J 1 base short, with 15 bases between. The CDR3 loop reads CASSYGGPGGTDTQYF. For the CDR3, the DNA is TGTGCCAGCAGTTACGGGGGGCCGGGAGGCACAGATACGCAGTATTTT.

The chain combines TRBV4-1 with TRBJ2-7; no reliable D call. In germline, CDR1 is MGHRA, CDR2 YSYEKL. V was trimmed by 0 bases and J by 3 bases, leaving 12 bases between them. CDR3 length: 15 residues. The CDR3 nucleotides read TGCGCCAGCAGCCAAGATCTTGCGAGTTACTACGAGCAGTACTTC. Its protein is CASSQDLASYYEQYF.

The count of this clone is one. The V call is TRBV9, the J call TRBJ2-7; D not certain. V lost 0 bases and J lost 6, with 7 bases in between. The germline CDR1 and CDR2 sequences are SGDLS and YYNGEE. The CDR3 length is 12 residues. DNA for the CDR3: TGTGCCAGCAGCGTAGGGGGAACCGAGCAGTACTTC. Its protein product is CASSVGGTEQYF.

The chain couples TRBV5-4 to TRBJ1-1; D call uncertain. Trimming stripped 3 bases from V and 8 bases from J, with 11 bases between. This CDR3 region has 12 residues. CDR1 is SGHNT, CDR2 YYREEE, per germline (reference sequence). This CDR3 reads CASSWAGTEAFF. CDR3 DNA sequence: TGTGCCAGCAGCTGGGCGGGCACGGAAGCTTTCTTT.

This chain joins TRBV7-8 and TRBJ2-7, with D unclear. The CDR3 runs to 18 residues. The germline V gene has CDR1 SGHVS and CDR2 FQNEAQ. V dropped 2 bases and J dropped 2 bases, with 22 bases sitting between them. The CDR3 loop is CASSLRAAPLSATYEQYF. CDR3 nucleotides: TGTGCCAGCAGCTTACGAGCAGCGCCTTTGAGTGCGACCTACGAGCAGTACTTC.

The chain carries TRBV7-2 and TRBJ1-3; the match to TRBD1 covers 9 bases. The CDR3 sequence is 15 residues long. The germline V gene has CDR1 SGHTA and CDR2 FQGNSA. The junction had 4 bases not matched to a gene; V was cut back by 7 bases and J by 0 bases. The CDR3 region has the DNA TGTGCCAGCACCCGGACAGGGGCCTCTGGAAACACCATATATTTT. This sequence encodes CASTRTGASGNTIYF.

The V and J genes are TRBV18 and TRBJ2-7; D is unresolved. Deletions cut 3 bases from V and 0 bases from J, with 9 bases between. This CDR3 is 14 amino acids long. CDR1 and CDR2 from the germline V gene are KGHSH and LQKENI. The DNA for the CDR3 is TGTGCCAGCTCACCCAGACCCAGCTCCTACGAGCAGTACTTC. It encodes CASSPRPSSYEQYF.

This chain connects TRBV27 to TRBJ2-1, with TRBD2 identical over 10 bases. The length of the CDR3 is 16 residues. J was trimmed by 3 bases and V by 5 bases; bases with no gene match: 7. Germline values: CDR1 MNHEY, CDR2 SMNVEV (reference sequence). The CDR3, as DNA: TGTGCCAGCAGTCGACAGGCTAGCGGGAGCTACAATGAGCAGTTCTTC. As protein: CASSRQASGSYNEQFF.

Only a few counts were recorded for this clone. V gene TRBV7-9 combines with J gene TRBJ1-4, with D perhaps TRBD1 (5 bases). V was pared by 5 bases and J by 10 bases, with 8 bases between. The germline CDR1 and CDR2 sequences are SEHNR and FQNEAQ (reference sequence). There are 11 residues in the CDR3. CDR3 nucleotides: TGTGCCAGCAGCACCAGGGTAAAACTGTTTTTT. It specifies CASSTRVKLFF.

This clone was seen a few times. CDR3 loop: CASSRQGLYYGYTF. The CDR3 DNA reads TGTGCCAGCAGTCGACAGGGATTGTACTATGGCTACACCTTC. V is TRBV14 and J is TRBJ1-2, with TRBD1 matching 7 bases. The germline V gene has CDR1 SGHDN and CDR2 FVKESK. Trimming at V came to 6 bases and at J to 3 bases, leaving 7 bases not matched to a gene. The CDR3 runs to 14 residues.

This clone was recorded a few times. Germline and junction disagree at one end, which may indicate a read error. The V and J genes are TRBV5-8 and TRBJ2-7; the D gene is possibly TRBD2 (5 bases). Germline CDR1 reads SGHTS; CDR2 reads YDEGEE. The CDR3 length is 15 residues. CDR3 sequence reads: CASSQGRIGGYEQYF. The CDR3 region has the DNA TGCGCCAGCAGCCAAGGACGGATCGGAGGCTACGAGCAGTACTTC.

The V and J genes are TRBV29-1 and TRBJ2-7; 8 positions match TRBD1. Germline V gene sequence: CDR1 SQVTM, CDR2 ANQGSEA. V gave up 4 bases and J gave up 2 bases; unmatched junction bases: 4. The CDR3 contains 13 residues. CDR3 loop: CSVVRQGTYEQYF. Written as DNA, the CDR3 is TGCAGCGTTGTCAGACAGGGGACCTACGAGCAGTACTTC.

The gene calls are TRBV5-1 and TRBJ1-1; D is unclear. The CDR3 length is 14 residues. Trimming stripped 2 bases from V and 2 bases from J, with 10 bases between. Germline values: CDR1 SGHRS, CDR2 YFSETQ. The CDR3 sequence is CASSLGRGNTEAFF. The CDR3 DNA follows: TGCGCCAGCAGCTTAGGACGGGGAAACACTGAAGCTTTCTTT.